This T cell receptor (beta chain) is drawn from a study of graft-versus-host responses after intestinal transplantation. For the study at large: Transplant types were multivisceral, liver-intestinal, or isolated intestinal.

As to this clone: The target antigen is unknown.

Germline V gene lookup returns CDR1 SEHNR and CDR2 FQNEAQ (reference sequence). The CDR3 runs to 17 residues. J was trimmed by 7 bases and V by 5 bases; bases with no gene match: 20. Processed graft tissue released its intraepithelial and lamina propria lymphocytes. The repertoire was sequenced with immunoSEQ multiplex PCR; TCRdb's copy has only in-frame clones and lacks some. The sample contains approximately 14,000 clones, 70% of which appear only once. Regarding the study as a whole: GvH clones were identified in recipient marrow, with some first appearing in ileum or blood. Individuals carrying graft-donor T cell macrochimerism showed high graft-versus-host to host-versus-graft clonal ratios in allografts. Among circulating GvH clones, peak levels were associated with early post-transplant declines in HvG clones.

The sequence came from a human patient who received an intestinal transplant, so some T cells may come from the graft donor. The sample here was ileum tissue, taken 700 to 800 days after intestinal transplantation. The chain combines TRBV7-9 with TRBJ2-7; 7 bases agree with TRBD2. CDR3 bases: TGTGCCAGCAGCCTTTGGGGGGGGAGGCCCCTCGCCTGTGAGCAGTACTTC. This gives the protein CASSLWGGRPLACEQYF.